Presented here are 9 T cell receptor beta chains from one specimen sequenced in a study of blood T cell repertoires in COVID-19. The repertoire was sequenced with immunoSEQ multiplex PCR; TCRdb's copy has only in-frame clones and lacks some. The table shows 250,000 or so clones, with more than 70% occurring only once. Sequencing input: peripheral blood. The receptors derive from a woman aged 40-49 years who had recovered from COVID-19.

The V call is TRBV5-1, the J call TRBJ2-1; 7 bases match TRBD2. The V segment lost 0 bases and the J segment 8 bases; nucleotides outside the gene matches: 5. This CDR3 is 14 amino acids long. Germline CDR1 and CDR2: SGHRS and YFSETQ. The CDR3 is CASSLGGGPDEQFF. The DNA of the CDR3 is TGCGCCAGCAGCTTGGGGGGAGGGCCGGATGAGCAGTTCTTC.

A word on this clone: The sample contains more than one DNA sequence encoding this CDR3. The J gene is TRBJ2-5, the V gene TRBV3-1 (or the pseudogene TRBV3-2); 14 bases match TRBD2. The V and J ends lost 3 bases and 5 bases, in that order; junction bases with no gene match: 5. CDR3 size: 16 residues. The germline gives CDR1 LGHDT, CDR2 YNNKEL (reference sequence). The CDR3 reads CASSQGLAGVGETQYF. The CDR3 bases are TGTGCCAGCAGCCAGGGACTAGCGGGAGTGGGGGAGACCCAGTACTTC.

This rearrangement joins TRBV11-3 to TRBJ2-1, with 14 bases lining up with TRBD2. The CDR3 is 17 residues long. Germline CDR1 is SGHNT and CDR2 is YENEEA. V lost 2 bases, J lost 6 bases, and 6 bases stayed unmatched. The CDR3 bases are TGTGCCAGCAGCTTACGGGGACTAGCGGGAGTGGGCAATGAGCAGTTCTTC. Translating it yields CASSLRGLAGVGNEQFF.

The V call is TRBV19, the J call TRBJ1-6; D is undetermined. There are 16 residues in the CDR3. Germline values: CDR1 LNHDA, CDR2 SQIVND (reference sequence). With 2 bases removed from V and 7 bases from J, the gap between germline ends came to 15 bases. CDR3 in DNA: TGTGCCAGTAGTATAATTTTCGTGGCGGAGAATTCACCCCTCCACTTT. Protein: CASSIIFVAENSPLHF. Full variable domain (outside the CDR3, taken from reference TRBV19 and TRBJ1-6): DGGITQSPKYLFRKEGQNVTLSCEQNLNHDAMYWYRQDPGQGLRLIYYSQIVNDFQKGDIAEGYSVSREKKESFPLTVTSAQKNPTAFYLCASSIIFVAENSPLHFGNGTRLTVT.

The count of this clone is one. This chain connects TRBV7-6 to TRBJ2-3, with 8 bases matching TRBD1. The V and J ends lost 5 bases and 8 bases, in that order; junction bases with no gene match: 9. From germline, CDR1 is SGHVS and CDR2 FNYEAQ. The CDR3 extends over 14 amino acids. In DNA, the CDR3 is TGTGCCAGCAGCCGGACAGGGCCAGAGGGTACGCAGTATTTT. It encodes CASSRTGPEGTQYF.

The chain uses TRBV9 and TRBJ1-5, with D possibly being TRBD1 (5 bases). V was shortened by 0 bases and J by 0 bases, with 7 bases between the two germline ends. The CDR3 is 15 amino acids. CDR1 is SGDLS and CDR2 is YYNGEE in the germline V gene. The CDR3 protein is CASSVEGDSNQPQHF. CDR3 DNA: TGTGCCAGCAGCGTAGAAGGGGATAGCAATCAGCCCCAGCATTTT.

This clone was counted a single time. The genes are TRBV3-1 (or the pseudogene TRBV3-2) and TRBJ2-1; 7 bases agree with TRBD2. The CDR3 extends over 16 amino acids. Germline-derived CDR1 and CDR2 are LGHDT and YNNKEL (reference sequence). The V segment lost 1 base and the J segment 1 base; nucleotides outside the gene matches: 4. The CDR3 protein is CASSQGGTTSYNEQFF. In DNA form, the CDR3 reads TGTGCCAGCAGCCAAGGGGGGACTACTTCCTACAATGAGCAGTTCTTC.

The rearrangement joins TRBV5-8 to TRBJ1-5, with 8 nucleotides matching TRBD1. J gave up 7 bases and V 2 bases, and 8 bases lay outside the gene matches. CDR3 size: 15 residues. Germline CDR1 reads SGHTS; CDR2 reads YDEGEE. The CDR3 protein is CASSFYRGSGQPQHF. In DNA, the CDR3 is TGTGCCAGCAGCTTTTACAGGGGGTCAGGGCAGCCCCAGCATTTT. The complete variable domain, with remaining parts taken from reference TRBV5-8 and TRBJ1-5, reads EAGVTQSPTHLIKTRGQQATLRCSPISGHTSVYWYQQALGLGLQFLLWYDEGEERNRGNFPPRFSGRQFPNYSSELNVNALELEDSALYLCASSFYRGSGQPQHFGDGTRLSIL.

This clone occurred once. The chain employs TRBV5-1 and TRBJ1-1, with D unclear. This CDR3 has 15 residues. Germline V lookup: CDR1 SGHRS, CDR2 YFSETQ. V lost 4 bases to trimming and J lost 1 base, with 14 bases between them. The CDR3 nucleotides are TGCGCCAGCAGCCAGTTTGGGCAGCCGAACACTGAAGCTTTCTTT. Amino acids: CASSQFGQPNTEAFF.